Listed here are 8 T cell receptor beta chains from one sample, sequenced in a study of Graves' ophthalmopathy and Graves' hyperthyroidism. Amplified material comprised TCR beta CDR3 regions derived from RNA transcripts. HTBI primers were employed in first-round RT-PCR, then a second-round multiplex PCR followed. TCRdb processed the multiplex PCR reads anew with MiXCR; each CDR3 protein has one entry. This sample carries about 620,000 distinct CDR3 sequences, approximately 22% of them seen once, and the ten largest clones take about 6.6%. The sample taken for sequencing was peripheral blood. These receptors all stem from a woman younger than 35 with stable Graves' hyperthyroidism. Some clones in this sample may be carry-over from other donors' samples.

At least ten counts were recorded for this clonotype. The chain is built from TRBV12-3 or TRBV12-4 and TRBJ1-4; tentative D call: TRBD1 (6 bases). The V end was cut by 7 bases, the J end by 5 bases, with 11 bases between. The CDR3 is made up of 13 amino acids. CDR3 nucleotide sequence: TGTGCCAGCATGGACAGTATAAATGAAAAACTGTTTTTT. This codes for CASMDSINEKLFF.

J is TRBJ2-5 and V is TRBV2; D may be TRBD2 (6 bases). Germline V gene sequence: CDR1 SNHLY, CDR2 FYNNEI. The CDR3 has 13 residues. Deletions cut 11 bases from V and 5 bases from J, with 18 bases between. The CDR3 DNA reads as TGTGCCTGGACGGACATTGCGGGGGAGACCCAGTACTTC. Its translation is CAWTDIAGETQYF.

This clonotype was observed many times. The rearrangement links TRBV7-2 to TRBJ1-2, with 7 bases aligning to TRBD1. V lost 5 bases, J lost 4 bases, and 7 bases stayed unmatched. The CDR3 has 14 amino acids. Germline CDR1 SGHTA, CDR2 FQGNSA. The chain's CDR3 is CASSTDRAGYGYTF. DNA for the CDR3: TGTGCCAGCAGCACCGACAGGGCTGGCTATGGCTACACCTTC.

The chain is built from TRBV6-1 and TRBJ1-5; D may be TRBD1 (6 bases). The CDR3 contains 15 residues. Germline V gene sequence: CDR1 MNHNS, CDR2 SASEGT. V was cut by 1 base and J by 6 bases, with 13 bases left in between. In DNA, the CDR3 is TGTGCCAGCAGTGAAGGTCGGGGGCTTGTTCAGCCCCAGCATTTT. Its translation: CASSEGRGLVQPQHF.

J is TRBJ2-7 and V is TRBV19, with D possibly TRBD1 on 6 matching bases. CDR1 and CDR2 (germline): LNHDA, SQIVND (reference sequence). V lost 4 bases and J lost 7, with 17 bases in between. CDR3 length: 14 amino acids. Written as DNA, the CDR3 is TGTGCCAGTAGTACCCAGGGGTTCCTACGGGAGCAGTACTTC. Translating gives CASSTQGFLREQYF.

This clonotype was detected ten times or more. The chain links TRBV20-1 to TRBJ2-7; D not certain. The CDR3 is made up of 11 amino acids. The germline V gene has CDR1 DFQATT and CDR2 SNEGSKA (reference sequence). Trimming shortened V by 6 bases and J by 3 bases, and 9 bases separated the two germline ends. The CDR3 protein is CSAQTHYEQYF. The CDR3, as DNA: TGCAGTGCCCAGACCCACTACGAGCAGTACTTC.

This clonotype was seen only a few times. V is TRBV25-1 and J is TRBJ1-2; TRBD1 is a possible D gene (6 bases). Per the germline V gene, CDR1 is MGHDK and CDR2 is SYGVNS. The CDR3 contains 13 residues. The V end was cut by 8 bases, the J end by 5 bases, with 15 bases between. The CDR3 loop reads CASGEGGMYGYTF. CDR3 nucleotides: TGTGCCAGCGGAGAAGGGGGGATGTATGGCTACACCTTC.

This clonotype was recorded only once. J is TRBJ1-1 and V is TRBV28; D unclear. The CDR3 has 15 residues. Germline CDR1 reads MDHEN; CDR2 reads SYDVKM. Trimming cost V 4 bases and J 0 bases, with 12 bases left between them. CDR3 DNA sequence: TGTGCCAGCAGTTCCTTTGAGGAGATGAACACTGAAGCTTTCTTT. Protein product: CASSSFEEMNTEAFF.